Listed here is a single TCR beta chain. Antigen specificity is unknown. This entry is derived from a study of shared clonotypes between healthy human individuals. Study-level results: Relative to clonotypes present in all four donors, those not shared had lower generation probabilities.

The repertoire was sequenced with immunoSEQ multiplex PCR; TCRdb's copy has only in-frame clones and lacks some. The table lists about 2,100,000 clones, approximately 94% of them singletons. Naive CD8 cells comprised CD45RO-negative, CCR7-positively selected cells, excluding terminally differentiated effector memory CD45RA+ cells. Adult donors, all healthy and HIV-negative, had no recent acute infections or vaccinations. Every contributor of samples was a Caucasian grown-up residing in Nashville, Tennessee. The sequencing input was naive CD8+ T cells from PBMCs. The sequence was obtained from a man aged 18 to 30 in good health. Some clones in this sample may be carry-over from other donors' samples.

The CDR3 is CASSVATVLLDEQFF. The CDR3 bases are TGTGCCAGCAGCGTAGCTACGGTCCTTCTTGATGAGCAGTTCTTC. This chain uses TRBV9 with TRBJ2-1; D unclear. This CDR3 spans 15 amino acids. V was shortened by 0 bases and J by 8 bases, with 15 bases between the two germline ends. The germline V gene has CDR1 SGDLS and CDR2 YYNGEE.